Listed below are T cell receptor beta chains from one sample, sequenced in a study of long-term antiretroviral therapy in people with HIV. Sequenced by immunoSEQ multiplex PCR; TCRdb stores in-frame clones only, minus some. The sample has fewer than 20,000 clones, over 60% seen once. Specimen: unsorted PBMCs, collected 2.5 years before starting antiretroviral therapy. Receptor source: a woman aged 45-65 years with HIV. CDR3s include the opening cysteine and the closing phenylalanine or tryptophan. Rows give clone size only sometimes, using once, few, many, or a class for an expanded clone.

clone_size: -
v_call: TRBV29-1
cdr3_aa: CSAPAGPSSYNEQFF

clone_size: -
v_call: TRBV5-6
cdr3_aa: CASSLDGESSYNEQFF

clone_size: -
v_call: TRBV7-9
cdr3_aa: CASSLSSNQPQHF

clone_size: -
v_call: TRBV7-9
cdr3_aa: CASSLAQKNTEAFF

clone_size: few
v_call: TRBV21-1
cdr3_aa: CASSKARGDGYTF

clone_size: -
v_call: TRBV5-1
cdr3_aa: CASSLEDPRKGYTF

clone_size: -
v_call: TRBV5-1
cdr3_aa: CASSTLGGAPGELFF

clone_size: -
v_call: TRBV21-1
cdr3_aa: CASSNLKEDGGPRSYGYTF

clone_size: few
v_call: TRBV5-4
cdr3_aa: CASSQDGSYNSPLHF

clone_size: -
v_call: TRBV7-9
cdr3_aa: CASSLSGTGNQPQHF

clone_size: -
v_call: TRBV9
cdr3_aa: CASSVVPNNEQFF

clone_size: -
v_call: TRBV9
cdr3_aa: CASSVGGGRTGELFF

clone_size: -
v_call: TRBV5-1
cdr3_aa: CASSLGNSGANVLTF

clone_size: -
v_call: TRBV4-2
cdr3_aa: CASSQDSGGRDTGELFF

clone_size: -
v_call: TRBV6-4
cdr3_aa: CASSATGSGSPLHF